Listed below are T cell receptor beta chains from one sample, sequenced in a study of blood T cell repertoires in COVID-19. The repertoire was sequenced with immunoSEQ multiplex PCR; TCRdb's copy has only in-frame clones and lacks some. Of around 49,000 clones listed, around 81% were seen once; the top ten hold 20% to 25%. The sequenced sample was peripheral blood. The source is a woman older than 75 with COVID-19, enrolled during active disease. The CDR3 runs from the conserved cysteine through the conserved F or W. The D gene is left open where the match is weak. For some rows the clone size is stated as once, few or many, or as a class when expanded; others skip it.

D: TRBD2
V: TRBV2
size: .
J: TRBJ2-1
CDR3: CASSEAWGLAGVNEQFF
DNA: TGTGCCAGCAGTGAAGCTTGGGGACTAGCGGGAGTCAATGAGCAGTTCTTC

D: TRBD2
V: TRBV30
size: few
J: TRBJ2-7
CDR3: CAWTSGIYEQYF
DNA: TGTGCCTGGACTAGCGGGATTTACGAGCAGTACTTC

D: .
V: TRBV2
size: .
J: TRBJ2-3
CDR3: CASSELAPKSDTQYF
DNA: TGTGCCAGCAGTGAACTAGCCCCAAAATCAGATACGCAGTATTTT

D: TRBD2
V: TRBV10-3
size: .
J: TRBJ2-2
CDR3: CAISPSQAGGPIGELFF
DNA: TGTGCCATCAGTCCAAGCCAGGCGGGAGGGCCCATCGGGGAGCTGTTTTTT

D: .
V: TRBV7-6
size: .
J: TRBJ1-5
CDR3: CASSLGHQGSNQPQHF
DNA: TGTGCCAGCAGCTTAGGTCACCAGGGAAGCAATCAGCCCCAGCATTTT

D: .
V: TRBV19
size: .
J: TRBJ1-5
CDR3: CASSIGQGNQPQHF
DNA: TGTGCCAGTAGTATCGGGCAGGGAAATCAGCCCCAGCATTTT

D: .
V: TRBV10-1
size: once
J: TRBJ2-5
CDR3: CASYRDIYF
DNA: TGCGCCAGCTACCGGGACATCTACTTC

D: .
V: TRBV7-6
size: .
J: TRBJ2-5
CDR3: CASSLGRGWETQYF
DNA: TGTGCCAGCAGCTTAGGGAGGGGTTGGGAGACCCAGTACTTC

D: TRBD1
V: TRBV29-1
size: .
J: TRBJ1-2
CDR3: CSAGRPGGVGYTF
DNA: TGCAGCGCTGGCAGGCCAGGGGGCGTTGGCTACACCTTC

D: TRBD2
V: TRBV28
size: .
J: TRBJ2-3
CDR3: CASSPRLAGLLADTQYF
DNA: TGTGCCAGCAGTCCTAGACTAGCGGGGCTCCTCGCAGATACGCAGTATTTT

D: TRBD1
V: TRBV5-1
size: .
J: TRBJ2-5
CDR3: CASSRTGGFETQYF
DNA: TGCGCCAGCAGCCGGACAGGGGGTTTCGAGACCCAGTACTTC

D: .
V: TRBV18
size: .
J: TRBJ2-3
CDR3: CASSPPSTDTQYF
DNA: TGTGCCAGCTCACCTCCCTCCACAGATACGCAGTATTTT

D: TRBD1
V: TRBV5-8
size: .
J: TRBJ1-2
CDR3: CASSLGQVKTRFDGYTF
DNA: TGTGCCAGCAGCCTGGGACAGGTCAAAACACGCTTCGATGGCTACACCTTC

D: TRBD2
V: TRBV28
size: .
J: TRBJ2-2
CDR3: CASGTSGRNKNTGELFF
DNA: TGTGCCAGCGGGACTAGCGGGAGGAATAAGAACACCGGGGAGCTGTTTTTT

D: TRBD1
V: TRBV18
size: .
J: TRBJ2-2
CDR3: CASSPPGTGGSGELFF
DNA: TGTGCCAGCTCCCCACCCGGGACAGGGGGCTCCGGGGAGCTGTTTTTT

D: TRBD2
V: TRBV28
size: few
J: TRBJ2-1
CDR3: CASRAPGTSINEQFF
DNA: TGTGCCAGCAGGGCGCCCGGGACTAGCATAAATGAGCAGTTCTTC

D: .
V: TRBV7-2
size: .
J: TRBJ2-3
CDR3: CASSPRGLITDTQYF
DNA: TGTGCCAGCAGCCCCCGGGGACTGATTACAGATACGCAGTATTTT

D: TRBD2
V: TRBV7-8
size: once
J: TRBJ2-7
CDR3: CASSLSSGTYEQYF
DNA: TGTGCCAGCAGCTTATCTAGCGGGACCTACGAGCAGTACTTC

D: TRBD2
V: TRBV7-2
size: .
J: TRBJ2-5
CDR3: CASSSSRLGGRVETQYF
DNA: TGTGCCAGCAGCTCATCTCGCCTTGGGGGGAGGGTCGAGACCCAGTACTTC

D: .
V: TRBV7-9
size: .
J: TRBJ2-2
CDR3: CASSLDGAGGELFF
DNA: TGTGCCAGCAGCTTAGATGGAGCGGGCGGGGAGCTGTTTTTT

D: TRBD2
V: TRBV9
size: few
J: TRBJ2-1
CDR3: CASSTGEASGGNEQFF
DNA: TGTGCCAGCAGCACTGGGGAGGCTAGCGGGGGCAATGAGCAGTTCTTC

D: TRBD2
V: TRBV4-1
size: .
J: TRBJ2-1
CDR3: CASSQGGGSFYNEQFF
DNA: TGCGCCAGCAGCCAAGGGGGCGGGAGTTTCTACAATGAGCAGTTCTTC

D: .
V: TRBV6-6
size: .
J: TRBJ1-5
CDR3: CASTAPRGNQPQHF
DNA: TGTGCCAGCACGGCGCCTCGGGGCAATCAGCCCCAGCATTTT

D: .
V: TRBV7-3
size: .
J: TRBJ2-5
CDR3: CASSFPGETQYF
DNA: TGTGCCAGCAGCTTCCCAGGGGAGACCCAGTACTTC

D: .
V: TRBV29-1
size: .
J: TRBJ2-2
CDR3: CSVGYESTGELFF
DNA: TGCAGCGTTGGATACGAGAGCACCGGGGAGCTGTTTTTT

D: .
V: TRBV14
size: .
J: TRBJ1-1
CDR3: CASSQAAGGAATEAFF
DNA: TGTGCCAGCAGCCAAGCAGCCGGGGGGGCGGCCACTGAAGCTTTCTTT

D: TRBD1
V: TRBV3-1/TRBV3-2
size: .
J: TRBJ2-2
CDR3: CASSPQGIIGTGELFF
DNA: TGTGCCAGCAGCCCACAGGGGATTATCGGCACCGGGGAGCTGTTTTTT

D: TRBD2
V: TRBV4-2
size: .
J: TRBJ2-2
CDR3: CASSQRGLAVNTGELFF
DNA: TGTGCCAGCAGCCAACGGGGACTAGCGGTCAACACCGGGGAGCTGTTTTTT

D: .
V: TRBV7-2
size: .
J: TRBJ1-6
CDR3: CASSSATGLVGSPLHF
DNA: TGTGCCAGCAGCTCGGCGACAGGCCTGGTGGGTTCACCCCTCCACTTT

D: .
V: TRBV7-2
size: .
J: TRBJ2-7
CDR3: CASSLGPSRQPRSYEQYF
DNA: TGTGCCAGCAGCTTAGGACCCTCCCGACAACCACGATCCTACGAGCAGTACTTC

D: .
V: TRBV7-9
size: .
J: TRBJ2-3
CDR3: CASSSTDGYTQYF
DNA: TGTGCCAGCAGCTCCACAGACGGATATACGCAGTATTTT

D: .
V: TRBV28
size: .
J: TRBJ1-6
CDR3: CASRQGHYNSPLHF
DNA: TGTGCCAGCAGACAGGGACACTATAATTCACCCCTCCACTTT

D: .
V: TRBV6-6
size: .
J: TRBJ2-3
CDR3: CASSYTTIDTQYF
DNA: TGTGCCAGCAGTTACACTACTATAGATACGCAGTATTTT

D: .
V: TRBV5-1
size: .
J: TRBJ1-2
CDR3: CASSPAANYGYTF
DNA: TGCGCCAGCAGCCCCGCAGCGAACTATGGCTACACCTTC

D: TRBD2
V: TRBV6-5
size: .
J: TRBJ2-1
CDR3: CASSYSPTGGSGEQFF
DNA: TGTGCCAGCAGTTACTCGCCCACGGGGGGGAGCGGTGAGCAGTTCTTC

D: .
V: TRBV27
size: .
J: TRBJ2-7
CDR3: CASSFRQFEQYF
DNA: TGTGCCAGCAGTTTTAGACAGTTCGAGCAGTACTTC

D: TRBD1
V: TRBV30
size: .
J: TRBJ1-1
CDR3: CAWSRGAPNTEAFF
DNA: TGTGCCTGGAGCAGGGGGGCCCCAAACACTGAAGCTTTCTTT

D: .
V: TRBV19
size: .
J: TRBJ1-2
CDR3: CASSPTHGPGQGYTF
DNA: TGTGCCAGTAGTCCGACCCATGGGCCTGGGCAGGGCTACACCTTC

D: TRBD1
V: TRBV30
size: .
J: TRBJ1-1
CDR3: CAWSVGQGEEVNTEAFF
DNA: TGTGCCTGGAGTGTGGGACAGGGTGAGGAGGTGAACACTGAAGCTTTCTTT

D: .
V: TRBV4-1
size: .
J: TRBJ2-2
CDR3: CASSHWTSNTGELFF
DNA: TGCGCCAGCAGCCATTGGACTTCGAACACCGGGGAGCTGTTTTTT

D: TRBD2
V: TRBV3-1/TRBV3-2
size: .
J: TRBJ2-2
CDR3: CASSRWTSDNTGELFF
DNA: TGTGCCAGCAGCCGGTGGACTAGCGACAACACCGGGGAGCTGTTTTTT

D: .
V: TRBV21-1
size: .
J: TRBJ2-5
CDR3: CASSVGGSYQETQYF
DNA: TGTGCCAGCAGCGTGGGGGGTTCGTACCAAGAGACCCAGTACTTC

D: .
V: TRBV12-5
size: .
J: TRBJ2-7
CDR3: CASGSIAGIYEQYF
DNA: TGTGCTAGTGGTTCCATCGCAGGGATCTACGAGCAGTACTTC

D: TRBD2
V: TRBV9
size: .
J: TRBJ2-5
CDR3: CASSPMTSGSRETQYF
DNA: TGTGCCAGCAGCCCCATGACTAGCGGGAGTAGAGAGACCCAGTACTTC

D: TRBD1
V: TRBV5-4
size: once
J: TRBJ2-2
CDR3: CASRVKGAGTGELFF
DNA: TGTGCCAGCAGAGTAAAGGGGGCAGGCACCGGGGAGCTGTTTTTT

D: TRBD2
V: TRBV6-5
size: .
J: TRBJ2-1
CDR3: CASSSPASGYNEQFF
DNA: TGTGCCAGCAGTTCCCCAGCTAGCGGGTACAATGAGCAGTTCTTC

D: .
V: TRBV3-1/TRBV3-2
size: .
J: TRBJ1-5
CDR3: CASRLGLGGDQPQHF
DNA: TGTGCCAGCAGACTAGGGCTAGGGGGTGATCAGCCCCAGCATTTT

D: TRBD1
V: TRBV27
size: .
J: TRBJ1-5
CDR3: CASSTTGGAQPQHF
DNA: TGTGCCAGCAGTACAACAGGGGGCGCTCAGCCCCAGCATTTT

D: TRBD2
V: TRBV9
size: .
J: TRBJ2-2
CDR3: CASSLIAGKTGELFF
DNA: TGTGCCAGCAGCCTAATAGCGGGTAAAACCGGGGAGCTGTTTTTT

D: .
V: TRBV9
size: .
J: TRBJ2-1
CDR3: CASSVALGVNEQFF
DNA: TGTGCCAGCAGCGTAGCTTTAGGAGTAAATGAGCAGTTCTTC

D: TRBD1
V: TRBV6-6
size: .
J: TRBJ2-7
CDR3: CASSSGQAIHEQYF
DNA: TGTGCCAGCAGTTCAGGACAGGCGATTCACGAGCAGTACTTC

D: .
V: TRBV28
size: .
J: TRBJ2-5
CDR3: CASRSTLETQYF
DNA: TGTGCCAGCAGGTCTACCCTAGAGACCCAGTACTTC